The clone carrying this T cell receptor (beta chain) was seen a handful of times. This sample is part of a study of T cells after yellow fever vaccination. Study-wide background: For low cell numbers, libraries were made with SMART-Seq v4 Ultra Low Input.

Germline V gene sequence: CDR1 MNHEY, CDR2 SMNVEV (reference sequence). V shed 5 bases and J shed 6 bases, with 20 bases lying between them. This CDR3 comprises 16 residues. In making TCR cDNA, 5'RACE template switching added a universal primer site and UMIs to it. TCRdb reprocessed the 5' RACE reads via MiXCR and lists one record per CDR3 protein. The table lists a few hundred thousand distinct CDR3 sequences, about 3.5% of them singletons. The chain joins TRBV27 to TRBJ2-1, with a possible D match to TRBD2 (6 bases). Sequencing used PBMCs, obtained on the day of the yellow fever booster vaccination. This receptor was identified in a man aged 18-30 years who received the YFV17D yellow fever vaccine. The CDR3 region is CASSTPAGRWGNEQFF. CDR3 bases: TGTGCCAGCAGTACCCCCGCGGGACGGTGGGGCAATGAGCAGTTCTTC.